This T cell receptor beta chain comes out of a study of T-cell reconstitution after alpha-beta-depleted transplantation in children. Study-level findings and limits: Expanded graft clones numbering several hundred reportedly gave rise to alpha-beta T cells about two months after transplant. At one year after transplant, newly produced T cells mostly accounted for T-cell counts and diversity. Day-60 TCRbeta diversity that was high in some patients was derived from surviving recipient T cells and thymic progenitors.

Trimming at V came to 5 bases and at J to 5 bases, leaving 1 base not matched to a gene. This CDR3 is built from 12 residues. Library preparation (for TCRbeta) was performed with unique molecular identifiers. One entry per CDR3 protein, called by TCRdb with MiXCR from the PCR reads. The sample lists 580,000 or so distinct CDR3 sequences, roughly 24% occurring once. In regard to this clonotype: Its antigen is still unknown.

The sequence was collected from a boy younger than two who had a stem cell transplant for acute myeloid leukemia, so the T cells may come from the graft donor. The chain has TRBV12-3 or TRBV12-4 and TRBJ2-7; 9 bases are shared with TRBD1. Sequenced here: PBMCs, mostly from graft donor cells, sampled 360 days after TCRalphabeta/CD19-depleted stem cell transplant. CDR3 loop: CASSGDRDEQYF. The CDR3 region has the DNA TGTGCCAGCAGTGGGGACAGGGACGAGCAGTACTTC.